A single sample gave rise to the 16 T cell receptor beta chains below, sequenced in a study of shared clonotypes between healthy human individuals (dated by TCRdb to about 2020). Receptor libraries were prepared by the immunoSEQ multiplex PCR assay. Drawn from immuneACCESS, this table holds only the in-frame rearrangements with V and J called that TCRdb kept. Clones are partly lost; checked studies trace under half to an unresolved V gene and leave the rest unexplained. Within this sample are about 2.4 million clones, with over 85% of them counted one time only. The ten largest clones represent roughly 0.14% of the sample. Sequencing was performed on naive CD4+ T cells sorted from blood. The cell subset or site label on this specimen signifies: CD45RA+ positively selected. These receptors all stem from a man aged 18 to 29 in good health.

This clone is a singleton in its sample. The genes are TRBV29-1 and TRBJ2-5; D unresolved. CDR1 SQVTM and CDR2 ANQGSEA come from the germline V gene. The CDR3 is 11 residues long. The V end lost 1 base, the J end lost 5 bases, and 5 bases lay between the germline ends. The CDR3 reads CSVEAFETQYF. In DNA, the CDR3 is TGCAGCGTTGAAGCTTTCGAGACCCAGTACTTC.

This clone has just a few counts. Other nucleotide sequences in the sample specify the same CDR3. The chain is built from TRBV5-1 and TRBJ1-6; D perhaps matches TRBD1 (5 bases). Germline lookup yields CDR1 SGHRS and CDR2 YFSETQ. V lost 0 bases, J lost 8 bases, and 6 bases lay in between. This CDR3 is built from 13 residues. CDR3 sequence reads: CASSLGGDSPLHF. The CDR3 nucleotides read TGCGCCAGCAGCTTGGGGGGGGATTCACCCCTCCACTTT. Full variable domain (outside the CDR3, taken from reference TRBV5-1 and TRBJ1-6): KAGVTQTPRYLIKTRGQQVTLSCSPISGHRSVSWYQQTPGQGLQFLFEYFSETQRNKGNFPGRFSGRQFSNSRSEMNVSTLELGDSALYLCASSLGGDSPLHFGNGTRLTVT.

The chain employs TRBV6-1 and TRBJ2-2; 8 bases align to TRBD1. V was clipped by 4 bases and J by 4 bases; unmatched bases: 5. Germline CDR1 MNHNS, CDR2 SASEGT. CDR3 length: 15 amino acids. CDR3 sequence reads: CASSADRVGTGELFF. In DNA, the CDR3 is TGTGCCAGCAGTGCGGACAGGGTCGGCACCGGGGAGCTGTTTTTT.

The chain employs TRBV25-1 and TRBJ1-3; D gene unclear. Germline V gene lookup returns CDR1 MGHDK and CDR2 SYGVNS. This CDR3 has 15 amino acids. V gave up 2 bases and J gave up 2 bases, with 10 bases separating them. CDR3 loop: CASSEAKVTGNTIYF. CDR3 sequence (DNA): TGTGCCAGCAGTGAAGCAAAGGTGACTGGAAACACCATATATTTT.

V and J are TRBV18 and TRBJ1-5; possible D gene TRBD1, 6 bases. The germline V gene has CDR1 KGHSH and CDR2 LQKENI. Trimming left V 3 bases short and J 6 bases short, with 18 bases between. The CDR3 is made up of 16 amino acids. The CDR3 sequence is CASSPSPAGEIQPQHF. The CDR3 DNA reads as TGTGCCAGCTCACCTTCGCCGGCAGGGGAGATTCAGCCCCAGCATTTT.

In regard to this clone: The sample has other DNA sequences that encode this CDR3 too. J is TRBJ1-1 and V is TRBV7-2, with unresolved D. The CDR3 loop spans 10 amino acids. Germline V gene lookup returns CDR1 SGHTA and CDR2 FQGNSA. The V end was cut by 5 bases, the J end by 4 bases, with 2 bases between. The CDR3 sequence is CASSLTEAFF. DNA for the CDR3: TGTGCCAGCAGCCTCACTGAAGCTTTCTTT.

CDR3 sequence reads: CASSPPLAGELFF. The CDR3 DNA follows: TGCGCCAGCAGCCCGCCGTTAGCCGGGGAGCTGTTTTTT. The gene calls are TRBV5-1 and TRBJ2-2; D is ambiguous. This CDR3 spans 13 amino acids. Germline V gene lookup returns CDR1 SGHRS and CDR2 YFSETQ. With 4 bases removed from V and 6 bases from J, the gap between germline ends came to 10 bases.

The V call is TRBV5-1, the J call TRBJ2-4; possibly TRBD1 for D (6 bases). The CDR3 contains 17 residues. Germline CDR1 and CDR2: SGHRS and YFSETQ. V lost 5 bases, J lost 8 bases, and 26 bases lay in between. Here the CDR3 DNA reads TGCGCCAGCAGTCTGGGGGCCGGGGTGGCCGGGCGAGACATTCAGTACTTC. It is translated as CASSLGAGVAGRDIQYF.

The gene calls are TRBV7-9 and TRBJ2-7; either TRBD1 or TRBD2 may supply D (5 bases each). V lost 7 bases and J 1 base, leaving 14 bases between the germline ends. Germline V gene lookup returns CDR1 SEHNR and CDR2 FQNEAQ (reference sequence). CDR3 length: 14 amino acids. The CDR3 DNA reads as TGTGCCAGCAACTCCAGAGGGGTTTCCTACGAGCAGTACTTC. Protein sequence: CASNSRGVSYEQYF.

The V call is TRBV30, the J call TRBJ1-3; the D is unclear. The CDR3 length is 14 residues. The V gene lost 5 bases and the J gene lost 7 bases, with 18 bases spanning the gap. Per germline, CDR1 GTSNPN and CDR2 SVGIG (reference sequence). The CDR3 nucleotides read TGTGCCTGGGGCCGGACTTTCACTTTGAACACCATATATTTT. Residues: CAWGRTFTLNTIYF. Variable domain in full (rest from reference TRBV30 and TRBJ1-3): SQTIHQWPATLVQPVGSPLSLECTVEGTSNPNLYWYRQAAGRGLQLLFYSVGIGQISSEVPQNLSASRPQDRQFILSSKKLLLSDSGFYLCAWGRTFTLNTIYFGEGSWLTVV.

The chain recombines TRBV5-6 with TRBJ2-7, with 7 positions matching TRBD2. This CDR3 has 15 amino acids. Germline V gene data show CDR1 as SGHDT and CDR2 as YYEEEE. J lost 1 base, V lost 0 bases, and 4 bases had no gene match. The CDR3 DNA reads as TGTGCCAGCAGCTTGGTGGCGGGAGCGTCCTACGAGCAGTACTTC. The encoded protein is CASSLVAGASYEQYF.

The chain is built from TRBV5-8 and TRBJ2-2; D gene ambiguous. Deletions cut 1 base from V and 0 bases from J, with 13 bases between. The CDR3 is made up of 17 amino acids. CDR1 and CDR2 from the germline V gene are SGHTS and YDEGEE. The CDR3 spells CASSLTHSSSNTGELFF. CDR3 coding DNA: TGTGCCAGCAGCTTGACCCACAGTTCCTCGAACACCGGGGAGCTGTTTTTT. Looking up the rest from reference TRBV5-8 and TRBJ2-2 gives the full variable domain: EAGVTQSPTHLIKTRGQQATLRCSPISGHTSVYWYQQALGLGLQFLLWYDEGEERNRGNFPPRFSGRQFPNYSSELNVNALELEDSALYLCASSLTHSSSNTGELFFGEGSRLTVL.

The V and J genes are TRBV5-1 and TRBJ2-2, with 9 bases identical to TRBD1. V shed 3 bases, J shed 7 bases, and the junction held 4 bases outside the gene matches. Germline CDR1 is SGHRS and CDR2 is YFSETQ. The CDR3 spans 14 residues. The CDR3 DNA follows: TGCGCCAGCAGCTGGGACAGGGCTGACGGGGAGCTGTTTTTT. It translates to CASSWDRADGELFF.

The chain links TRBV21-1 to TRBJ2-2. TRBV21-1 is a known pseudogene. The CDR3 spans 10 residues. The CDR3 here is CANRPGELFF. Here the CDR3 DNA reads TGTGCCAACCGACCCGGGGAGCTGTTTTTT.

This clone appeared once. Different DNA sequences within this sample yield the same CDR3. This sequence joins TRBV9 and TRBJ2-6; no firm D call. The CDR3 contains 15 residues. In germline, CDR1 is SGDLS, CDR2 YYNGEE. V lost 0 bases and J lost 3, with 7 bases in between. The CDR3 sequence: CASSVVGYGANVLTF. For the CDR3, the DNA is TGTGCCAGCAGCGTAGTAGGGTATGGGGCCAACGTCCTGACTTTC.

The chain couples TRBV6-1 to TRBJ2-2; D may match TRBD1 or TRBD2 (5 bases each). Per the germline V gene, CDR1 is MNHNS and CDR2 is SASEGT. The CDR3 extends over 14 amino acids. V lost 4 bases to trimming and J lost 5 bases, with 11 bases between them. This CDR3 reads CASSAREGTGELFF. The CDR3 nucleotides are TGTGCCAGCAGTGCCAGAGAGGGGACCGGGGAGCTGTTTTTT.